These 16 T cell receptor beta chains were all obtained from the same sample, sequenced in a study of T cell responses to AZD1222 COVID-19 vaccine. Some clones are missing from TCRdb's copy, which holds only in-frame ones; the method was immunoSEQ multiplex PCR. This sample has 150,000 to 200,000 clones, with 80% to 90% found just once. The source material was peripheral blood, sampled 28 days after the second AZD1222 dose. The receptors derive from an adult who received the AZD1222 COVID-19 vaccine.

The V call is TRBV25-1, the J call TRBJ1-2; no firm D call. Trimming took off 3 bases at V and 8 bases at J, with 13 bases between the two ends. This CDR3 is 13 amino acids long. Germline CDR1 and CDR2: MGHDK and SYGVNS. The CDR3 DNA is TGTGCCAGCAGTGAGAATGCGGGCGGAGGCTACACCTTC. Protein: CASSENAGGGYTF.

The chain recombines TRBV10-3 with TRBJ2-7, with 9 bases that match TRBD1. The CDR3 sequence is 15 residues long. The J segment lost 5 bases and the V segment lost 4 bases, leaving 9 bases of the junction unmatched. CDR1 and CDR2 (germline): ENHRY, SYGVKD. The CDR3: CAISAPGTGPNEQYF. CDR3 nucleotides: TGTGCCATCAGTGCTCCCGGGACAGGGCCCAACGAGCAGTACTTC.

DNA of the CDR3: TGTGCCAGCAGCCAAGCTAGCGGGGTAAACTACGAGCAGTACTTC. Its protein product is CASSQASGVNYEQYF. This rearrangement joins TRBV4-2 to TRBJ2-7; 9 positions match TRBD2. The CDR3 totals 15 residues. CDR1 is LGHNA and CDR2 is YNFKEQ in the germline V gene. Trimming removed 1 base from V and 3 bases from J; junction bases left unmatched: 4.

This clone was recorded a few times. The gene calls are TRBV19 and TRBJ1-2; TRBD1 might be the D (5 bases). The V end lost 5 bases, the J end lost 3 bases, and 13 bases lay between the germline ends. CDR1 and CDR2 (germline): LNHDA, SQIVND (reference sequence). This CDR3 spans 14 amino acids. The CDR3 DNA reads as TGTGCCAGTAGTCCTCGGGGACCTGACTATGGCTACACCTTC. Protein: CASSPRGPDYGYTF.

The rearrangement uses TRBV28 and TRBJ1-1; D not certain. V lost 10 bases and J lost 1, with 13 bases in between. This CDR3 spans 13 amino acids. Germline V CDR1 and CDR2: MDHEN, SYDVKM. CDR3 in amino acids: CATQLDGNTEAFF. As DNA, the CDR3 is TGTGCCACCCAGCTGGACGGGAACACTGAAGCTTTCTTT.

This chain connects TRBV7-9 to TRBJ2-7; possible D gene TRBD2, 5 bases. This CDR3 is 14 amino acids long. Per the germline V gene, CDR1 is SEHNR and CDR2 is FQNEAQ (reference sequence). The V gene lost 5 bases and the J gene lost 3 bases, with 14 bases spanning the gap. For the CDR3, the DNA is TGTGCCAGCAGCAAGGACTTTTCCTACTACGAGCAGTACTTC. As protein: CASSKDFSYYEQYF.

The chain recombines TRBV6-2 or TRBV6-3 with TRBJ1-5; no firm D call. Germline CDR1 MNHEY, CDR2 SVGEGT. The V end was cut by 5 bases, the J end by 9 bases, with 8 bases between. This CDR3 region has 11 residues. In DNA form, the CDR3 reads TGTGCCAGCAGTAACGGAGCGCCCCAGCATTTT. The encoded protein is CASSNGAPQHF.

This chain connects TRBV7-9 to TRBJ1-1; the D is unclear. Trimming removed 3 bases from V and 5 bases from J, with 13 bases in between. The CDR3 sequence is 14 residues long. Germline-derived CDR1 and CDR2 are SEHNR and FQNEAQ (reference sequence). CDR3 residues: CASSLGSQRTEAFF. The CDR3, as DNA: TGTGCCAGCAGCTTGGGATCCCAAAGAACTGAAGCTTTCTTT.

V gene TRBV5-1 combines with J gene TRBJ2-5, with 14 nucleotides matching TRBD2. The CDR3 has 16 residues. Trimming removed 4 bases from V and 0 bases from J; junction bases left unmatched: 2. In germline, CDR1 is SGHRS, CDR2 YFSETQ. The CDR3 bases are TGCGCCAGCAGCCGGACTAGCGGGGGGTACCAAGAGACCCAGTACTTC. This translates into CASSRTSGGYQETQYF.

The chain has TRBV10-1 and TRBJ2-1; 8 nucleotides agree with TRBD2. The J segment lost 0 bases and the V segment lost 3 bases, leaving 1 base of the junction unmatched. The germline gives CDR1 WNHNN, CDR2 SYGVQD (reference sequence). The CDR3 is made up of 15 amino acids. CDR3 loop: CASSDSGASYNEQFF. The DNA for the CDR3 is TGCGCCAGCAGTGATAGCGGGGCCTCCTACAATGAGCAGTTCTTC.

The chain employs TRBV5-4 and TRBJ1-2; D is ambiguous. V was clipped by 1 base and J by 0 bases, with 10 bases between them. Germline lookup yields CDR1 SGHNT and CDR2 YYREEE (reference sequence). This CDR3 spans 15 amino acids. The CDR3 reads CASSLKGPPNYGYTF. The DNA for the CDR3 is TGTGCCAGCAGCTTGAAAGGGCCTCCTAACTATGGCTACACCTTC.

The gene calls are TRBV12-3 or TRBV12-4 and TRBJ2-1; D is unclear. This CDR3 is 12 amino acids long. V lost 4 bases to trimming and J lost 15 bases, with 16 bases between them. CDR3 sequence: CASSYNWGHGFF. CDR3 in DNA: TGTGCCAGCAGTTATAACTGGGGTCATGGGTTCTTC.

The V and J genes are TRBV21-1 and TRBJ2-3; TRBD1 was called by the table and not checked on the DNA. TRBV21-1 is a pseudogene segment. The CDR3 spans 16 residues. The CDR3 DNA sequence: TGTGCCAGCAGCCCGAAAGAAGGACAGGACGGCGATACGCAGTATTTT. Translated, it gives CASSPKEGQDGDTQYF.

The chain uses TRBV5-5 and TRBJ1-5; tentative D call: TRBD1 (6 bases). In germline, CDR1 is SGHKS, CDR2 YYEKEE (reference sequence). V shed 0 bases and J shed 6 bases, with 13 bases lying between them. The CDR3 consists of 15 residues. CDR3: CASSLAVGDTQPQHF. The CDR3 DNA sequence: TGTGCCAGCAGCTTGGCTGTCGGGGACACTCAGCCCCAGCATTTT.

The rearrangement uses TRBV11-1 and TRBJ2-1, with 13 bases matching TRBD2. V was pared by 4 bases and J by 5 bases, with 5 bases of the junction left unmatched. This CDR3 has 16 residues. The V gene's germline CDR1 is SGHAT and CDR2 FQDESV (reference sequence). CDR3 sequence: CASSSTSGGINNEQFF. In DNA form, the CDR3 reads TGTGCCAGCAGCTCGACTAGCGGGGGGATTAACAATGAGCAGTTCTTC.

V and J are TRBV6-1 and TRBJ1-1; tentative D call: TRBD1 (5 bases). Germline V gives CDR1 MNHNS, CDR2 SASEGT. V was trimmed by 0 bases and J by 2 bases, leaving 7 bases between them. This CDR3 comprises 14 residues. The CDR3 nucleotides read TGTGCCAGCAGTGAAGCAGGGGCCAACACTGAAGCTTTCTTT. Its protein product is CASSEAGANTEAFF.